Below are 29 T cell receptor beta chains sequenced from a single sample in a study of T and B cells in COVID-19 patients. Blood genomic DNA input for TRB amplification was about 250-550 ng. TRB rearrangements were amplified by multiplex PCR with BIOMED2 TRB-A/B primers. Each CDR3 protein gets one entry after TCRdb re-called the multiplex PCR reads with MiXCR. The sample includes 20,000 to 30,000 distinct CDR3 sequences, around a third of them seen just once. Sample: blood. Receptors were obtained from a human donor who had recovered from COVID-19.

This clonotype was picked up a small number of times. V usage is TRBV11-1 and J usage is TRBJ2-4; a possible D gene is TRBD2 (5 bases). The germline V and J ends were trimmed by 9 bases and 1 base, with 13 bases remaining between them. CDR1 is SGHAT and CDR2 is FQDESV in the germline V gene (reference sequence). CDR3 size: 14 residues. The CDR3 DNA is TGTGCCAGTACTGACTGGGAGGCCAAAAACATTCAGTACTTC. Translation: CASTDWEAKNIQYF.

The chain has TRBV6-5 and TRBJ1-1; 10 bases align to TRBD1. The CDR3 contains 16 residues. The V gene's germline CDR1 is MNHEY and CDR2 SVGAGI. V was pared by 4 bases and J by 0 bases, with 5 bases of the junction left unmatched. The CDR3: CASSSGQGFMNTEAFF. The CDR3 nucleotides read TGTGCCAGCAGTTCGGGACAGGGGTTCATGAACACTGAAGCTTTCTTT.

The V and J genes are TRBV7-6 and TRBJ2-5; TRBD2 might be the D (6 bases). This CDR3 region has 20 residues. CDR1 and CDR2 (germline): SGHVS, FNYEAQ. The ends were cut back, 3 bases at V and 0 bases at J, with 26 bases in the middle. The CDR3 spells CASSFRFSSAAGNNQETQYF. As DNA, the CDR3 is TGTGCCAGCAGCTTCCGTTTCTCATCCGCGGCGGGGAACAACCAAGAGACCCAGTACTTC.

Of note for this clonotype: Relative to the germline gene, one junction end is altered; a read error may explain this. J is TRBJ2-7 and V is TRBV5-1; D is possibly TRBD1 or TRBD2 (5 bases each). Germline lookup yields CDR1 SGHRS and CDR2 YFSETQ. This CDR3 contains 13 residues. The CDR3 DNA reads as TGTGCCAGAAGCCGCCCAGAGGGGTCCGAGCAGTACTTC. Translated: CARSRPEGSEQYF. Based on the CDR3 plus reference TRBV5-1 and TRBJ2-7, the full variable domain is KAGVTQTPRYLIKTRGQQVTLSCSPISGHRSVSWYQQTPGQGLQFLFEYFSETQRNKGNFPGRFSGRQFSNSRSEMNVSTLELGDSALYLCARSRPEGSEQYFGPGTRLTVT.

The genes are TRBV6-2 or TRBV6-3 and TRBJ2-6; no definite D call. The germline V gene encodes CDR1 MNHEY and CDR2 SVGEGT. V lost 2 bases and J lost 0, with 5 bases in between. The CDR3 covers 15 residues. CDR3 sequence (DNA): TGTGCCAGCAGTTACGGGGACTCTGGGGCCAACGTCCTGACTTTC. This translates into CASSYGDSGANVLTF.

This chain joins TRBV13 and TRBJ2-3; D uncertain. The CDR3 contains 16 residues. Trimming shortened V by 0 bases and J by 2 bases, and 12 bases separated the two germline ends. Germline V gene sequence: CDR1 PRHDT, CDR2 FYEKMQ (reference sequence). CDR3: CASSLGRHRATDTQYF. In nucleotides, the CDR3 is TGTGCCAGCAGCTTAGGCCGCCATAGGGCCACAGATACGCAGTATTTT.

In DNA form, the CDR3 reads TGTGCCAGCAGTCCCGGGACTAGCGGGGCAAGATACGAGCAGTACTTC. Protein product: CASSPGTSGARYEQYF. V usage is TRBV6-5 and J usage is TRBJ2-7; 13 bases map to TRBD2. From germline, CDR1 is MNHEY and CDR2 SVGAGI. This CDR3 has 16 amino acids. After removal of 5 bases from V and 4 bases from J, the junction contained 8 bases not matched to a gene.

The V and J genes are TRBV5-4 and TRBJ1-6, with D possibly matching TRBD1 (6 bases). The CDR3 has 15 amino acids. From germline, CDR1 is SGHNT and CDR2 YYREEE (reference sequence). The germline V and J ends were trimmed by 0 bases and 3 bases, with 7 bases remaining between them. The DNA for the CDR3 is TGTGCCAGCAGCTTGGGACAGGACTATAATTCACCCCTCCACTTT. It codes for CASSLGQDYNSPLHF.

This chain uses TRBV10-3 with TRBJ1-2; D is unclear. Per the germline V gene, CDR1 is ENHRY and CDR2 is SYGVKD. CDR3 length equals 15 residues. Deletions cut 0 bases from V and 4 bases from J, with 12 bases between. Here the CDR3 DNA reads TGTGCCATCAGTGAGTCTTTGGCCGATACCTATGGCTACACCTTC. This sequence encodes CAISESLADTYGYTF.

By its share, this clonotype is medium-sized. This chain connects TRBV19 to TRBJ2-1; 9 nucleotides match TRBD2. Per germline, CDR1 LNHDA and CDR2 SQIVND (reference sequence). This CDR3 is built from 15 residues. Losses at the gene ends were 2 bases for V and 2 bases for J; bases not matched to a gene: 1. This chain's CDR3 is CASSISGGPYNEQFF. The CDR3 DNA reads TGTGCCAGTAGTATAAGCGGGGGGCCCTACAATGAGCAGTTCTTC.

This chain links TRBV12-3 or TRBV12-4 with TRBJ2-7; 9 bases are a match to TRBD1. The CDR3 consists of 14 residues. V trimming: 6 bases; J trimming: 6 bases; junction bases outside the gene matches: 9. The CDR3 nucleotides are TGTGCCAGCAGCTCCGGGACAGGGCAGGTCGAGCAGTACTTC. Translating it yields CASSSGTGQVEQYF.

This clonotype was seen once. The chain is built from TRBV5-6 and TRBJ1-1; TRBD1 might be the D (5 bases). Germline CDR1 SGHDT, CDR2 YYEEEE. The V end was cut by 3 bases, the J end by 6 bases, with 12 bases between. The CDR3 has 13 residues. The CDR3 nucleotides are TGTGCCAGCAGCTCCCGGGGGGGGTCTGAAGCTTTCTTT. Encoded protein: CASSSRGGSEAFF.

The chain employs TRBV19 and TRBJ2-6; D is uncertain. V dropped 8 bases and J dropped 4 bases, with 9 bases sitting between them. The CDR3 is 13 amino acids. Germline CDR1 reads LNHDA; CDR2 reads SQIVND (reference sequence). This CDR3 is CASSFSGANVLTF. CDR3 nucleotide sequence: TGTGCCAGTTCCTTTTCCGGGGCCAACGTCCTGACTTTC.

This clonotype was seen only a few times. DNA of the CDR3: TGTGCCAGCAGTTTAACTCCGAACACTGAAGCTTTCTTT. Residues: CASSLTPNTEAFF. The chain uses TRBV12-3 or TRBV12-4 and TRBJ1-1; unclear D gene. Trimming left V 2 bases short and J 1 base short, with 5 bases between. The CDR3 covers 13 residues.

This clonotype was seen a handful of times. This chain links TRBV7-2 with TRBJ2-1; D is possibly TRBD2 (5 bases). The germline V and J ends were trimmed by 2 bases and 7 bases, with 9 bases remaining between them. CDR1 is SGHTA and CDR2 is FQGNSA in the germline V gene. There are 13 residues in the CDR3. The CDR3 sequence: CASSLRGKNEQFF. CDR3 coding DNA: TGTGCCAGCAGCTTACGGGGTAAGAATGAGCAGTTCTTC.

The sample holds a few counts of this clonotype. V gene TRBV11-1 combines with J gene TRBJ2-7, with TRBD1 identical over 12 bases. The CDR3 runs to 15 residues. The V gene end was trimmed by 3 bases and the J gene end by 7 bases; junction bases not matched to a gene: 7. Germline-derived CDR1 and CDR2 are SGHAT and FQDESV (reference sequence). CDR3 loop: CASSLGTGGHEEQYF. The CDR3 nucleotides read TGTGCCAGCAGCTTGGGGACAGGGGGCCATGAGGAGCAGTACTTC.

This clonotype was detected only a few times. The chain combines TRBV7-9 with TRBJ2-2; D is uncertain. The CDR3 consists of 15 residues. Deletions cut 6 bases from V and 3 bases from J, with 14 bases between. In germline, CDR1 is SEHNR, CDR2 FQNEAQ (reference sequence). The CDR3 nucleotides read TGTGCCAGCAGACTACTGGGCAGTTACACCGGGGAGCTGTTTTTT. It codes for CASRLLGSYTGELFF.

This clonotype is judged medium-sized. The rearrangement uses TRBV29-1 and TRBJ2-5; 9 bases align to TRBD1. CDR1 and CDR2 from the germline V gene are SQVTM and ANQGSEA. This CDR3 has 14 residues. V lost 4 bases to trimming and J lost 0 bases; unmatched junction nucleotides: 3. This CDR3 is CSVARTGDQETQYF. CDR3 DNA: TGCAGCGTTGCAAGGACAGGGGACCAAGAGACCCAGTACTTC.

This clonotype was picked up a small number of times. V and J are TRBV11-1 and TRBJ1-5, with D possibly being TRBD1 (5 bases). This CDR3 has 15 residues. The V end lost 1 base, the J end lost 1 base, and 8 bases lay between the germline ends. Germline CDR1 is SGHAT and CDR2 is FQDESV (reference sequence). In nucleotides, the CDR3 is TGTGCCAGCAGCTTAGGGGGGGACAGCAATCAGCCCCAGCATTTT. It codes for CASSLGGDSNQPQHF.

In its sample, this clonotype was seen a few times. The V call is TRBV7-9, the J call TRBJ2-1, with 8 bases aligning to TRBD1. V shed 5 bases, J shed 7 bases, and the junction held 7 bases outside the gene matches. This CDR3 is 14 amino acids long. CDR1 is SEHNR and CDR2 is FQNEAQ in the germline V gene (reference sequence). In DNA form, the CDR3 reads TGTGCCAGCAGCCCACGTCAGGGGGCAAATGAGCAGTTCTTC. It yields the protein CASSPRQGANEQFF.

A few counts support this clonotype. The chain links TRBV15 to TRBJ2-5; 11 bases agree with TRBD1. The CDR3 is 16 residues long. Looked up from germline, CDR1 is LNHNV and CDR2 is YYDKDF (reference sequence). J was trimmed by 6 bases and V by 0 bases; bases with no gene match: 6. CDR3 DNA: TGTGCCACCAGCAGAGATCATGGGACAGGGGGTAAGACCCAGTACTTC. This encodes CATSRDHGTGGKTQYF.

The CDR3 region is CSASSRTGVYGYTF. CDR3 DNA: TGCAGTGCTAGTAGTAGGACAGGGGTCTATGGCTACACCTTC. This chain links TRBV20-1 with TRBJ1-2, with 9 bases that match TRBD1. Germline values: CDR1 DFQATT, CDR2 SNEGSKA (reference sequence). V shed 3 bases and J 4 bases; nucleotides not matched to a gene: 6. CDR3 length: 14 residues.

The chain combines TRBV6-5 with TRBJ2-7; TRBD2 is a possible D gene (7 bases). Germline CDR1 and CDR2: MNHEY and SVGAGI. V lost 2 bases and J 3 bases, leaving 11 bases between the germline ends. This CDR3 has 14 residues. The CDR3 DNA reads TGTGCCAGCAGTTACCAGGGGAGGGGCTACGAGCAGTACTTC. This encodes CASSYQGRGYEQYF.

This clonotype was detected only a few times. V gene TRBV5-4 combines with J gene TRBJ2-1, with 7 bases fitting TRBD2. The junction had 4 bases not matched to a gene; V was cut back by 2 bases and J by 8 bases. CDR1 SGHNT and CDR2 YYREEE come from the germline V gene (reference sequence). This CDR3 has 13 residues. The CDR3 loop reads CASSFGGRDEQFF. The CDR3 DNA reads TGTGCCAGCAGCTTTGGGGGGAGGGATGAGCAGTTCTTC.

The rearrangement links TRBV7-6 to TRBJ2-2; tentatively, D is TRBD1 or TRBD2 (6 bases each). Between the trimmed V and J ends, which lost 2 bases and 11 bases, there was a span of 21 bases. Germline-derived CDR1 and CDR2 are SGHVS and FNYEAQ. The CDR3 has 16 residues. CDR3 in DNA: TGTGCCAGCAGCTTACTACTAGCCTCCACCGGGACAGAGCTGTTTTTT. It yields the protein CASSLLLASTGTELFF.

This clonotype came up a few times. J is TRBJ1-4 and V is TRBV12-3 or TRBV12-4; D is ambiguous. The CDR3 loop spans 12 amino acids. Trimming stripped 7 bases from V and 10 bases from J, with 13 bases between. This CDR3 is CASTLSGVKLFF. The CDR3 DNA follows: TGTGCCAGCACTCTTAGCGGGGTAAAACTGTTTTTT.

This clonotype has a count of ten or more. The chain is built from TRBV11-1 and TRBJ2-3; the D gene is possibly TRBD2 (6 bases). The CDR3 length is 14 residues. From germline, CDR1 is SGHAT and CDR2 FQDESV (reference sequence). The V end was cut by 6 bases, the J end by 1 base, with 11 bases between. The CDR3 is CASRLGGRTDTQYF. Written as DNA, the CDR3 is TGTGCCAGCAGACTCGGGGGACGCACAGATACGCAGTATTTT.

The chain employs TRBV28 and TRBJ2-7; a weak D match, TRBD2 (6 bases). Germline loops: CDR1 MDHEN, CDR2 SYDVKM. The length of the CDR3 is 14 residues. The germline V and J ends were trimmed by 4 bases and 0 bases, with 10 bases remaining between them. The CDR3 loop reads CASSYQAGSYEQYF. In nucleotides, the CDR3 is TGTGCCAGCAGTTATCAAGCGGGCTCCTACGAGCAGTACTTC.

The genes are TRBV19 and TRBJ1-2, with 10 bases aligning to TRBD1. Germline V CDR1 and CDR2: LNHDA, SQIVND (reference sequence). With 4 bases clipped from V and 4 bases from J, the junction kept 6 bases outside the gene matches. The CDR3 extends over 15 amino acids. CDR3 amino acids: CASSTRQGAGYGYTF. In DNA form, the CDR3 reads TGTGCCAGTAGTACCCGACAGGGGGCCGGCTATGGCTACACCTTC.